A selection of T cell receptor beta chains follows, all from one sample in a study of blood T cell repertoires in COVID-19. Clones were sequenced by immunoSEQ multiplex PCR, and TCRdb holds only the in-frame ones, with some missing. The top ten hold roughly a tenth of the sample, which has hundreds of thousands of clones, roughly 90% seen once. Sequenced: PBMCs or T cells enriched from blood (not recorded which). These receptors were obtained from a woman aged 40-49 years who had recovered from COVID-19. Both conserved end residues are part of each CDR3. A D gene is named only where the DNA matches it firmly. Some rows have no size entry. The others give once, few or many, or a class for an expanded clone.

D gene	V gene	clone size	J gene	CDR3 protein	CDR3 DNA
TRBD2	TRBV6-1	few	TRBJ2-2	CASTEAGANTGELFF	TGTGCCAGCACTGAAGCGGGAGCGAACACCGGGGAGCTGTTTTTT
-	TRBV7-3	-	TRBJ2-3	CASSLNPTDTQYF	TGTGCCAGCAGCTTAAACCCTACTGATACGCAGTATTTT
-	TRBV4-3	-	TRBJ1-2	CASSQGGGANYGYTF	TGCGCCAGCAGCCAAGGAGGGGGTGCCAACTATGGCTACACCTTC
-	TRBV7-3	-	TRBJ2-3	CASSLTPADTQYF	TGTGCCAGCAGCTTAACCCCTGCGGATACGCAGTATTTT
-	TRBV19	few	TRBJ2-7	CAPSYEQYF	TGTGCCCCGTCCTACGAGCAGTACTTC
-	TRBV7-6	once	TRBJ2-7	CASSLTGGDSYEQYF	TGTGCCAGCAGCTTAACAGGGGGGGATTCCTACGAGCAGTACTTC
-	TRBV7-7	few	TRBJ2-1	CASSLDSYNEQFF	TGTGCTAGCAGCCTCGACAGCTACAATGAGCAGTTCTTC
-	TRBV3-1/TRBV3-2	-	TRBJ2-7	CASSQGVQGPNEQYF	TGTGCCAGCAGCCAAGGGGTGCAGGGCCCCAACGAGCAGTACTTC
-	TRBV19	-	TRBJ1-5	CASIGGGGQPQHF	TGTGCCAGTATCGGCGGGGGGGGCCAGCCCCAGCATTTT
-	TRBV27	-	TRBJ1-6	CASTSGVGNSPLHF	TGTGCCAGCACTTCAGGGGTTGGTAATTCACCCCTCCACTTT
-	TRBV6-5	-	TRBJ2-5	CATKTAQETQYF	TGTGCCACCAAAACAGCACAAGAGACCCAGTACTTC
-	TRBV9	-	TRBJ1-4	CASSVAAGGNEKLFF	TGTGCCAGCAGCGTGGCCGCGGGGGGCAATGAAAAACTGTTTTTT
TRBD2	TRBV2	-	TRBJ2-3	CASSEAAAGGQDTQYF	TGTGCCAGCAGTGAAGCGGCTGCGGGGGGGCAAGATACGCAGTATTTT
TRBD1	TRBV19	-	TRBJ2-1	CASSMDRYNEQFF	TGTGCCAGTAGTATGGACAGGTACAATGAGCAGTTCTTC
TRBD1	TRBV28	-	TRBJ1-5	CASRSWTGGNQPQHF	TGTGCCAGCCGTTCTTGGACAGGGGGCAATCAGCCCCAGCATTTT
-	TRBV7-2	-	TRBJ2-3	CASSLSVGGLVSYTQYF	TGTGCCAGCAGCCTATCTGTGGGGGGGCTTGTTAGTTATACGCAGTATTTT
TRBD1	TRBV7-2	-	TRBJ2-4	CASSLRAAGQANKNIQYF	TGTGCCAGCAGCTTAAGGGCGGCGGGACAGGCTAACAAAAACATTCAGTACTTC
-	TRBV4-1	-	TRBJ2-5	CASRGQSTRTQYF	TGCGCCAGCAGGGGGCAGAGCACCCGGACCCAGTACTTC
-	TRBV5-1	once	TRBJ2-7	CASSLQPGLIEYEQYF	TGCGCCAGCAGCTTGCAGCCAGGATTAATCGAATACGAGCAGTACTTC
TRBD2	TRBV5-1	-	TRBJ2-3	CASSSLAGSNTDTQYF	TGCGCCAGCAGCTCCCTAGCGGGGTCGAACACAGATACGCAGTATTTT
TRBD1	TRBV5-6	once	TRBJ2-2	CASLLTGENTGELFF	TGTGCCAGCCTACTAACAGGGGAAAACACCGGGGAGCTGTTTTTT
-	TRBV7-9	few	TRBJ2-7	CASSSEVGTYEQYF	TGTGCCAGCAGCTCGGAGGTCGGTACCTACGAGCAGTACTTC
-	TRBV7-2	-	TRBJ2-5	CASSLQLNRKETQYF	TGTGCCAGCAGCCTCCAACTCAACCGTAAAGAGACCCAGTACTTC
-	TRBV5-1	once	TRBJ1-1	CASSLGQGGVTEAFF	TGCGCCAGCAGCTTGGGACAAGGAGGAGTCACTGAAGCTTTCTTT
TRBD1	TRBV3-1/TRBV3-2	once	TRBJ1-1	CASSQDQRTGPMNTEAFF	TGTGCCAGCAGCCAAGATCAAAGGACAGGGCCCATGAACACTGAAGCTTTCTTT
TRBD2	TRBV2	-	TRBJ2-3	CASSATSGIADTQYF	TGTGCCAGCAGCGCGACTAGCGGGATTGCAGATACGCAGTATTTT
TRBD2	TRBV10-3	-	TRBJ2-2	CAISDSPLAGEHGELFF	TGTGCCATCAGTGATTCCCCTTTAGCGGGAGAGCACGGGGAGCTGTTTTTT
-	TRBV6-2/TRBV6-3	-	TRBJ2-7	CASSYGSFEQYF	TGTGCCAGCAGTTACGGGAGTTTCGAGCAGTACTTC
-	TRBV29-1	-	TRBJ2-7	CSVGQGNGRRYEQYF	TGCAGCGTTGGGCAAGGGAATGGGAGGAGGTACGAGCAGTACTTC
TRBD1	TRBV5-4	-	TRBJ1-1	CASSVGQGAFDEAFF	TGTGCCAGCAGCGTCGGACAGGGGGCGTTTGATGAAGCTTTCTTT
TRBD1	TRBV14	-	TRBJ2-7	CASSQDGQGALREQYF	TGTGCCAGCAGCCAGGATGGACAGGGGGCTCTCCGCGAGCAGTACTTC
-	TRBV19	-	TRBJ1-1	CASSIDGRGGTEAFF	TGTGCCAGTAGTATAGATGGCAGGGGAGGGACTGAAGCTTTCTTT
-	TRBV4-2	-	TRBJ2-1	CASSYRDSENNEQFF	TGTGCCAGCAGTTACCGGGACTCCGAAAACAATGAGCAGTTCTTC
TRBD2	TRBV5-3	-	TRBJ2-7	CARRTGTTISYEQYF	TGTGCCAGAAGAACCGGGACTACCATCTCCTACGAGCAGTACTTC
-	TRBV9	-	TRBJ2-5	CASSVAGRETQYF	TGTGCCAGCAGCGTAGCGGGAAGAGAGACCCAGTACTTC
-	TRBV2	once	TRBJ2-2	CASSRLEMNTGELFF	TGTGCCAGCAGTAGACTGGAAATGAACACCGGGGAGCTGTTTTTT